This T cell receptor beta chain was sequenced during a study of cytomegalovirus exposure and HLA in healthy donors. Study details: In a later analysis, the roughly 120 validation repertoires were reported to have used the same platform as the roughly 730 first-cohort repertoires.

Study observations and caveats: Cytomegalovirus-associated TCR beta chains were listed, numbering 164. Both high specificity and high sensitivity reportedly marked the classifier's diagnosis of cytomegalovirus status.

Only in-frame clones appear in the TCRdb table, and some are missing; sequencing was by immunoSEQ multiplex PCR. There are 150,000 to 160,000 clones in the sample; 70% to 90% occur only once, and around 24% lies in the top ten. Note on this clone: Its antigen is currently unknown.

The sample taken for sequencing was PBMCs. This clonotype originated in a man younger than 35 in good health and CMV-seropositive.

In nucleotides, the CDR3 is TGTGCCAGCTCCCGAGGGACAGGGGCGAACACTGAAGCTTTCTTT. It is translated as CASSRGTGANTEAFF. The chain recombines TRBV18 with TRBJ1-1, with 10 bases aligning to TRBD1. With V trimmed by 6 bases and J by 1 base, 5 bases remained unmatched. Germline V gene lookup returns CDR1 KGHSH and CDR2 LQKENI. This CDR3 has 15 amino acids.